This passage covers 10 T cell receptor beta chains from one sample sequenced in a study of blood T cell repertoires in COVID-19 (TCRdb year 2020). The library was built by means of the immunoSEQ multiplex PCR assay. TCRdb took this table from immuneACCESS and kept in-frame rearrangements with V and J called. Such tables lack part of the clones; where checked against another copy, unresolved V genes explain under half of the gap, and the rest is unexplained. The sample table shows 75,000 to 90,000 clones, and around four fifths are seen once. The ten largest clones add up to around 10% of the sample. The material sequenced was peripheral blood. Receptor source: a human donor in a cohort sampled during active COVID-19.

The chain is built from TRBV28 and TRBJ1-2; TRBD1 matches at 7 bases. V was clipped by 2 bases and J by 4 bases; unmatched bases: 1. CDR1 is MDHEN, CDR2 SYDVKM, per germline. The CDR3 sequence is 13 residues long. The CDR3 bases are TGTGCCAGCAGTTTAACAGGGGCCTATGGCTACACCTTC. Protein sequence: CASSLTGAYGYTF.

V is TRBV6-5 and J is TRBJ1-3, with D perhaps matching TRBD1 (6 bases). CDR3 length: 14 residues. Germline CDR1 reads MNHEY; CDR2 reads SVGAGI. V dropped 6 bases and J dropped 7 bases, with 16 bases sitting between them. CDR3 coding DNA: TGTGCCAGCAGGGCAACCGGGACACCGAACACCATATATTTT. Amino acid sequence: CASRATGTPNTIYF.

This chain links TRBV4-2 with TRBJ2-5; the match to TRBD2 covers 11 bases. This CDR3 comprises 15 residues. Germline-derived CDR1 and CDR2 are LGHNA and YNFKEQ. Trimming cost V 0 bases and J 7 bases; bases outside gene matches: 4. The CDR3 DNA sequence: TGTGCCAGCAGCCAAGAGACTAGCGGGATAGGGACCCAGTACTTC. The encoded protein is CASSQETSGIGTQYF.

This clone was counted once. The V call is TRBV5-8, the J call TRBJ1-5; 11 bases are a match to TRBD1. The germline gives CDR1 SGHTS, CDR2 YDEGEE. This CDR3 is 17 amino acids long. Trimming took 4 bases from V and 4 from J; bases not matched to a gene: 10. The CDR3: CASSPIFGQGANQPQHF. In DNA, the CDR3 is TGTGCCAGCAGCCCGATTTTCGGACAGGGGGCTAATCAGCCCCAGCATTTT.

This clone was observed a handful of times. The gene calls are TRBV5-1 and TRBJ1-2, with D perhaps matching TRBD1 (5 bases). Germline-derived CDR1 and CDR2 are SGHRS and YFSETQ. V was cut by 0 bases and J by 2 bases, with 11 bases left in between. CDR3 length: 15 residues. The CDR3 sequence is CASSLVQGVNYGYTF. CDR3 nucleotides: TGCGCCAGCAGCTTGGTTCAGGGCGTAAACTATGGCTACACCTTC.

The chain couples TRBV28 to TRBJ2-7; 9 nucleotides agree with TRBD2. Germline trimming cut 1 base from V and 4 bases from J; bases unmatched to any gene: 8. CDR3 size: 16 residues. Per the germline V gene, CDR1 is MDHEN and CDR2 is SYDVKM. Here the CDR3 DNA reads TGTGCCAGCAGTTTATCTGGCGGGAGGGCCCTGTACGAGCAGTACTTC. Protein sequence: CASSLSGGRALYEQYF.

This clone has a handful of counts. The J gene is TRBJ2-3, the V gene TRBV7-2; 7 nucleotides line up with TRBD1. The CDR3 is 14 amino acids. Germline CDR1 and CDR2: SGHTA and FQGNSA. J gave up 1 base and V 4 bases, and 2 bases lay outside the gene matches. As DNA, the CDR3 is TGTGCCAGCAGCTCCGGACAGGGCACAGATACGCAGTATTTT. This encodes CASSSGQGTDTQYF.

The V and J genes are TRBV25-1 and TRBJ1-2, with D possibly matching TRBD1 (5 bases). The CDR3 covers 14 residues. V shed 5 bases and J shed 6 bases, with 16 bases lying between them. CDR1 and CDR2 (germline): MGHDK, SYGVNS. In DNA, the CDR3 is TGTGCCAGCAGTCGCAGGGAGGTAGGACATGGCTACACCTTC. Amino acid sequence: CASSRREVGHGYTF.

As DNA, the CDR3 is TGTGCCAGTAGTATATTAGGAGGGACGAACACCGGGGAGCTGTTTTTT. Its translation is CASSILGGTNTGELFF. The V and J genes are TRBV19 and TRBJ2-2; D is perhaps TRBD2 (6 bases). V was shortened by 2 bases and J by 0 bases, with 10 bases between the two germline ends. CDR1 and CDR2 from the germline V gene are LNHDA and SQIVND (reference sequence). This CDR3 contains 16 residues. The entire variable domain, with the rest obtained from reference TRBV19 and TRBJ2-2, is as follows: DGGITQSPKYLFRKEGQNVTLSCEQNLNHDAMYWYRQDPGQGLRLIYYSQIVNDFQKGDIAEGYSVSREKKESFPLTVTSAQKNPTAFYLCASSILGGTNTGELFFGEGSRLTVL.

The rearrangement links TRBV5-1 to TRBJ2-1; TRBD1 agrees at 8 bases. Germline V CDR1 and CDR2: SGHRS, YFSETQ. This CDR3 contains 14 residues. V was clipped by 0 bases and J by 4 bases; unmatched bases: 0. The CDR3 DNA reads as TGCGCCAGCAGCTTGGGGACAGGGTACAATGAGCAGTTCTTC. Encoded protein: CASSLGTGYNEQFF.